These 8 T cell receptor beta chains originate from one sample sequenced in a study of Ad26.COV2.S vaccination and SARS-CoV-2 variants. Indicated treatment: 15 to 20 received Ad26.COV2.S at low or high dose, single or two shots; about 5 received placebo; per-sample allocation not given. All samples were drawn on day 63, counting from the first vaccine or placebo injection. Method: immunoSEQ multiplex PCR; TCRdb's copy keeps in-frame clones and lacks some. Of more than 300,000 clones listed, less than 90% are singletons. The material sequenced was peripheral blood, taken in a trial of Ad26.COV2.S vaccine versus placebo. The origin of the receptors is a person aged 18-60 years who received the Ad26.COV2.S COVID-19 vaccine or a placebo.

This rearrangement joins TRBV6-5 to TRBJ2-7, with D possibly TRBD2 on 6 matching bases. The V and J ends lost 5 bases and 0 bases respectively, with 8 bases between them. This CDR3 has 13 residues. Germline V gene lookup returns CDR1 MNHEY and CDR2 SVGAGI. CDR3 DNA sequence: TGTGCCAGCAGTACTAGCAGCTCCTACGAGCAGTACTTC. It translates to CASSTSSSYEQYF.

The chain joins TRBV5-1 to TRBJ1-2; 9 positions agree with TRBD1. This CDR3 has 17 amino acids. J was trimmed by 3 bases and V by 4 bases; bases with no gene match: 13. Germline assignment: CDR1 SGHRS and CDR2 YFSETQ. The CDR3 loop reads CASSIKKTGGSDYGYTF. CDR3 coding DNA: TGCGCCAGCAGCATAAAAAAAACAGGGGGCTCTGACTATGGCTACACCTTC.

V usage is TRBV27 and J usage is TRBJ2-3, with a tentative D call TRBD2 (5 bases). Trimming stripped 1 base from V and 2 bases from J, with 10 bases between. Germline values: CDR1 MNHEY, CDR2 SMNVEV (reference sequence). CDR3 length: 15 amino acids. DNA of the CDR3: TGTGCCAGCAGTTTATTGGACTCATTCACAGATACGCAGTATTTT. Protein: CASSLLDSFTDTQYF.

This rearrangement joins TRBV15 to TRBJ1-3; unclear D gene. The CDR3 totals 15 residues. Per the germline V gene, CDR1 is LNHNV and CDR2 is YYDKDF (reference sequence). The V end lost 3 bases, the J end lost 0 bases, and 9 bases lay between the germline ends. The CDR3: CATSRMLSSGNTIYF. In DNA, the CDR3 is TGTGCCACCAGCAGGATGCTCAGCTCTGGAAACACCATATATTTT. The full variable domain, completed using reference TRBV15 and TRBJ1-3, is DAMVIQNPRYQVTQFGKPVTLSCSQTLNHNVMYWYQQKSSQAPKLLFHYYDKDFNNEADTPDNFQSRRPNTSFCFLDIRSPGLGDTAMYLCATSRMLSSGNTIYFGEGSWLTVV.

The chain carries TRBV7-9 and TRBJ1-4, with a tentative D call TRBD1 (6 bases). The CDR3 has 14 residues. Between the trimmed V and J ends, which lost 8 bases and 7 bases, there was a span of 17 bases. Germline V gene lookup returns CDR1 SEHNR and CDR2 FQNEAQ (reference sequence). CDR3 DNA: TGTGCCAGCGGAACTAGGGGGGAAAGTGAAAAACTGTTTTTT. Its translation: CASGTRGESEKLFF.

The CDR3: CASSLERLGGEQYF. The DNA of the CDR3 is TGTGCCAGCAGCTTAGAGCGATTAGGTGGCGAGCAGTACTTC. V is TRBV11-2 and J is TRBJ2-7, with D hard to call. The CDR3 is 14 amino acids. Germline V gives CDR1 SGHAT, CDR2 FQNNGV. V lost 0 bases and J lost 6, with 12 bases in between. The full variable domain, with the rest looked up from reference TRBV11-2 and TRBJ2-7, is EAGVAQSPRYKIIEKRQSVAFWCNPISGHATLYWYQQILGQGPKLLIQFQNNGVVDDSQLPKDRFSAERLKGVDSTLKIQPAKLEDSAVYLCASSLERLGGEQYFGPGTRLTVT.

This clone came up once. This sequence joins TRBV5-6 and TRBJ1-2; D remains unclear. The germline CDR1 and CDR2 sequences are SGHDT and YYEEEE. There are 14 residues in the CDR3. The ends were cut back, 0 bases at V and 0 bases at J, with 6 bases in the middle. The CDR3 here is CASSLGPSNYGYTF. The CDR3 DNA is TGTGCCAGCAGCTTGGGCCCCTCTAACTATGGCTACACCTTC. The complete variable domain, with remaining parts taken from reference TRBV5-6 and TRBJ1-2, reads DAGVTQSPTHLIKTRGQQVTLRCSPKSGHDTVSWYQQALGQGPQFIFQYYEEEERQRGNFPDRFSGHQFPNYSSELNVNALLLGDSALYLCASSLGPSNYGYTFGSGTRLTVV.

This clone was found once. The CDR3, as DNA: TGTGCCAGCAGCTTAGACAGGTTGGAGACCCAGTACTTC. As protein: CASSLDRLETQYF. This chain joins TRBV11-2 and TRBJ2-5, with unresolved D. Per the germline V gene, CDR1 is SGHAT and CDR2 is FQNNGV. V lost 0 bases and J lost 5, with 7 bases in between. This CDR3 spans 13 amino acids.